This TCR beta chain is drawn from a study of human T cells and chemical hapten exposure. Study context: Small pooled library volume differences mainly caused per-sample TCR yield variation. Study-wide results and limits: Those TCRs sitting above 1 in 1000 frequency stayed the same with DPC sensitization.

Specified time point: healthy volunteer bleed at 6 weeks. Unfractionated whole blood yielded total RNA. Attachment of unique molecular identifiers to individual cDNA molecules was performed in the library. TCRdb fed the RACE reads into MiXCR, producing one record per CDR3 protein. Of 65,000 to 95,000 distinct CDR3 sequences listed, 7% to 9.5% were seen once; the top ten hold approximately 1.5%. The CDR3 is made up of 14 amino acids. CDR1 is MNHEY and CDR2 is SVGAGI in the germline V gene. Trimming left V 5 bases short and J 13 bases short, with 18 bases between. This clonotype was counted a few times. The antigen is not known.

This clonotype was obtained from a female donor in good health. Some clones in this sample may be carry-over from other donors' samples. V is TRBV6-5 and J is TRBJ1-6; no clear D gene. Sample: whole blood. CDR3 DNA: TGTGCCAGCAGTACCCCCGACGGCTTATCCCCCCTCCACTTT. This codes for CASSTPDGLSPLHF.